The clone carrying this TCR beta chain has just one count. This sample was included in a study of cytotoxic CD8 clonotypes in ibrutinib-treated CLL. There are 14 residues in the CDR3. Germline lookup yields CDR1 SGHVS and CDR2 FQNEAQ. The germline V and J ends were trimmed by 0 bases and 7 bases, with 12 bases remaining between them. Investigators sought sequencing depths of between 1 in 200,000 and 1 in 1 million T cells. Assay used: immunoSEQ multiplex PCR; TCRdb lists only in-frame clones, some missing. The data contain 60,000 to 65,000 clones, 57% of them singletons. The clonotype originates from a human donor with chronic lymphocytic leukemia. The source material was PBMCs, sampled after 12 months of ibrutinib treatment. This chain links TRBV7-8 with TRBJ1-1; the D gene is possibly TRBD1 (5 bases). The CDR3 sequence: CASSLAIRGSEAFF. DNA of the CDR3: TGTGCCAGCAGCTTAGCAATAAGGGGCAGTGAAGCTTTCTTT.